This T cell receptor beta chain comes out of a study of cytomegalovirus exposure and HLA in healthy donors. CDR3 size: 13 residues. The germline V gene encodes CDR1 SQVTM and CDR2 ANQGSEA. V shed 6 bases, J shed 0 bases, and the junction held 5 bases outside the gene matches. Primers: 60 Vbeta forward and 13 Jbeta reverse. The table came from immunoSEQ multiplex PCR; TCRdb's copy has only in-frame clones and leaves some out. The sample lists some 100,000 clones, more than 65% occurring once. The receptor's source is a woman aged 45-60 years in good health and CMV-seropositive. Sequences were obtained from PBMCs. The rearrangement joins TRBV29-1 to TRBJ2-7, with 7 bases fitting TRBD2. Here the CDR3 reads CSVSGGSSYEQYF. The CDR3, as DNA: TGCAGCGTCTCGGGCGGGAGCTCCTACGAGCAGTACTTC.